Listed below are T cell receptor beta chains from one sample, sequenced in a study of preoperative IRX-2 immunotherapy in early breast cancer. Assay used: immunoSEQ multiplex PCR; TCRdb lists only in-frame clones, some missing. The profile shows approximately 20,000 clones, around four fifths of them singletons. Sequencing used lymph node tissue, obtained after IRX-2 immunotherapy. Receptors were obtained from a human donor with breast cancer. Each CDR3 is given with its conserved first and last residue.

TRBV10-2 CASSEGQQPQHF
TRBV19 CASSIVAGGGSPQHF
TRBV4-1 CASSPGTGTNEQFF
TRBV29-1 CSVDGSGRQETQYF
TRBV18 CASSPGPGNQPQHF
TRBV12-5 CASIGPERYTQYF
TRBV7-6 CASSPPLAGGRNEQFF
TRBV2 CASSDGASNTGELFF
TRBV6-8 CASSYERAPRTQYF
TRBV6-8 CASSYSAEGYEQYF
TRBV23-1 CASSQDQGGGQPQHF
TRBV11-3 CASSRDGVAGETQYF
TRBV18 CASSPQEAWGEKLFF
TRBV6-4 CASSEVGRYGYTF
TRBV18 CASSPPGGFFDNEQFF
TRBV19 CASSTGQSYNEQFF
TRBV18 CASSPLGQETQYF
TRBV19 CASRLVASTDTQYF
TRBV11-3 CASSPFGGQDAKAFF
TRBV6-1 CASSEAHGSGYTF
TRBV19 CASSPGTGGNTEAFF
TRBV29-1 CSGAGSPYGYTF
TRBV7-5 CASSLDGTVQPQHF
TRBV30 CAWSGHLQGTYSNQPQHF